This TCR beta chain was documented in a study of human T cells and chemical hapten exposure. Using its own MiXCR run on the RACE reads, TCRdb lists one record per CDR3 protein. The sample yields under 200,000 distinct CDR3 sequences, 28% seen once. Only a few counts were recorded for this clonotype. CDR1 LGHNA and CDR2 YNFKEQ come from the germline V gene. This CDR3 contains 15 residues. V was pared by 1 base and J by 8 bases, with 14 bases between. The sample's time point: patch test 3, about 24 weeks after DPC sensitization. Treatment of the sample: therapeutic diphenylcyclopropenone sensitization with weekly scalp DPC.

The chain employs TRBV4-2 and TRBJ2-2; D is perhaps TRBD2 (5 bases). The sequence was collected from a woman under 30 with alopecia areata. Some clones in this sample may be carry-over from other donors' samples. The sequenced sample was whole blood, obtained in connection with sensitization to the hapten diphenylcyclopropenone (DPC). The DNA of the CDR3 is TGTGCCAGCAGCCAAGTGGACTCGCAGGCAGGGGAGCTGTTTTTT. Its protein product is CASSQVDSQAGELFF.